The entry that follows covers one T cell receptor (beta chain) sequence. The antigen is undetermined. Isolated RNA was reverse transcribed into cDNA used as the sequencing template. Some clones are missing from TCRdb's copy, which holds only in-frame ones; the method was immunoSEQ multiplex PCR. The sample consists of 120,000 or so clones, about 50% of them appearing once. The study team obtained lesional scalp punch biopsies and peripheral blood from alopecia areata patients. This specimen comes from a study of CD8+ T cells in alopecia areata. There are 14 residues in the CDR3. With 2 bases removed from V and 2 bases from J, the gap between germline ends came to 11 bases. Germline values: CDR1 SGHDT, CDR2 YYEEEE. Findings and limits, study-wide: Sequencing of scalp samples also captures resident alphabeta T cells of normal skin. In lesional scalp, particularly from alopecia totalis/universalis, clonality was higher than in normal scalp.

The sample taken for sequencing was NKG2D-low CD8+ T cells sorted from blood. The chain is built from TRBV5-6 and TRBJ2-7; D possibly corresponds to TRBD1 (6 bases). This TCR came from a human donor with alopecia areata. This CDR3 is CASSFGAGAYEQYF. The DNA of the CDR3 is TGTGCCAGCAGCTTTGGGGCAGGGGCCTACGAGCAGTACTTC. Full variable domain (remainder filled in from reference TRBV5-6 and TRBJ2-7): DAGVTQSPTHLIKTRGQQVTLRCSPKSGHDTVSWYQQALGQGPQFIFQYYEEEERQRGNFPDRFSGHQFPNYSSELNVNALLLGDSALYLCASSFGAGAYEQYFGPGTRLTVT.